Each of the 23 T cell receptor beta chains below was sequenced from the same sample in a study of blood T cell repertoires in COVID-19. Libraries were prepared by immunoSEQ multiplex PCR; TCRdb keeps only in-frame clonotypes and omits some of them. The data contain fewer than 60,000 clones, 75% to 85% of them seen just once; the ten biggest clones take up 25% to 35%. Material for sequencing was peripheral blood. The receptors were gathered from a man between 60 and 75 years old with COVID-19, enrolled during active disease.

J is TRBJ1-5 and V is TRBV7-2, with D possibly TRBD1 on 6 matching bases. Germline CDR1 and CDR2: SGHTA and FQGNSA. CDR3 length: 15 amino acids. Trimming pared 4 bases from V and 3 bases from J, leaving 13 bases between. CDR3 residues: CASSYGQLNNQPQHF. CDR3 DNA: TGTGCCAGCAGCTACGGACAGTTGAACAATCAGCCCCAGCATTTT.

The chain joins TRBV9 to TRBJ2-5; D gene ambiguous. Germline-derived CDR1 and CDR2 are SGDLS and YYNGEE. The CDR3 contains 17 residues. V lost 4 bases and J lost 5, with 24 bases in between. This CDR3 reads CASSPNAVTTLAETQYF. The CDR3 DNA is TGTGCCAGCAGCCCAAACGCAGTAACCACCCTCGCCGAGACCCAGTACTTC.

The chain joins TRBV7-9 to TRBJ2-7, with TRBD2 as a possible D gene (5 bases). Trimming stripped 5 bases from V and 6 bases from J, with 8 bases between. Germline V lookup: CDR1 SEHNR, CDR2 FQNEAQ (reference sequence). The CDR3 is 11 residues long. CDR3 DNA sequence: TGTGCCAGCAGCGCGACTACCGAGCAGTACTTC. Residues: CASSATTEQYF.

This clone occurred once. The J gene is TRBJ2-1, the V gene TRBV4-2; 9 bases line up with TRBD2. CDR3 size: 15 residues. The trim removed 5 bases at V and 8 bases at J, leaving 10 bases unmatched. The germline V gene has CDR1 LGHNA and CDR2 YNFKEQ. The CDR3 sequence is CASSYNSGGGDEQFF. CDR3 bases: TGTGCCAGCAGCTACAATAGCGGGGGCGGGGATGAGCAGTTCTTC.

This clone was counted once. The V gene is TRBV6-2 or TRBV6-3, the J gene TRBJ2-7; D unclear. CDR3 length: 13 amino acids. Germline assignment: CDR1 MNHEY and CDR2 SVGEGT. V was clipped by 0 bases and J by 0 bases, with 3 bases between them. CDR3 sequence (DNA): TGTGCCAGCAGTTACTCGCGCTCCTACGAGCAGTACTTC. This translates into CASSYSRSYEQYF.

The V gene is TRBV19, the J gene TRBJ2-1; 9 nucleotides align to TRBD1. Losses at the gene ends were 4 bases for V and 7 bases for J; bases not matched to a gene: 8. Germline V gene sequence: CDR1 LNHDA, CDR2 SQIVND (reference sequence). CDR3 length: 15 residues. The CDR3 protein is CASSTLGQGVNEQFF. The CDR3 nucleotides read TGTGCCAGTAGTACCTTGGGACAGGGAGTGAATGAGCAGTTCTTC.

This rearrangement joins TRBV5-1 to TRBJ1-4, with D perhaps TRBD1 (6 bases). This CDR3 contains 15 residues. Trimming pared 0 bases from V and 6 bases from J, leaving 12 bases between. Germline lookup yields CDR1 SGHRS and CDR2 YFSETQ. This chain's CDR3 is CASSLAGGAHEKLFF. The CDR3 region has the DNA TGCGCCAGCAGCTTGGCTGGGGGGGCGCATGAAAAACTGTTTTTT.

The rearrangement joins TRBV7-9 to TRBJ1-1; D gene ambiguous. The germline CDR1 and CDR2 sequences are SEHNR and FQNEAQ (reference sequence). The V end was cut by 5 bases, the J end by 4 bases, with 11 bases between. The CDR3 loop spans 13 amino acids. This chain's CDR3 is CASSVGEGTEAFF. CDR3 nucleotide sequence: TGTGCCAGCAGCGTTGGAGAGGGCACTGAAGCTTTCTTT.

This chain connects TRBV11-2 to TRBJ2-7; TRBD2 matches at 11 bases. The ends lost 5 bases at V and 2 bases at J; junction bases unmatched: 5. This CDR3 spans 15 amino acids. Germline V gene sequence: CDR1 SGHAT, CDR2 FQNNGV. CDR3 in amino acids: CASSPKTSGTYEQYF. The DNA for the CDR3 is TGTGCCAGCAGCCCTAAGACTAGCGGGACCTACGAGCAGTACTTC.

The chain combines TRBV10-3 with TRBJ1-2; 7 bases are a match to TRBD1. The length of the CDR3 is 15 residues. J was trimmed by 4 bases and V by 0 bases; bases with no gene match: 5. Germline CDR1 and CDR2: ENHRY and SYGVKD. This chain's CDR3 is CAISESRGQGYGYTF. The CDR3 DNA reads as TGTGCCATCAGTGAGTCAAGGGGGCAAGGCTATGGCTACACCTTC.

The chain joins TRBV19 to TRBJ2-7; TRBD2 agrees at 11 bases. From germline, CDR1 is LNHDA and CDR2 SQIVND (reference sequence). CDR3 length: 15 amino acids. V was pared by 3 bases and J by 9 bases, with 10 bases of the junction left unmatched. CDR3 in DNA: TGTGCCAGTAGTATGATACCGACTAGCGGGATCGGGCAGTACTTC. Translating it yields CASSMIPTSGIGQYF.

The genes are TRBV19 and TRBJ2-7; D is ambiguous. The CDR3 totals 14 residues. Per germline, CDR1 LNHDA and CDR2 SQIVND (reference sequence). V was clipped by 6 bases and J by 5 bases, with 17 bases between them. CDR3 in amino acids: CASRPAKMSDEQYF. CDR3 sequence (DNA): TGTGCCAGTAGACCGGCCAAGATGAGCGACGAGCAGTACTTC.

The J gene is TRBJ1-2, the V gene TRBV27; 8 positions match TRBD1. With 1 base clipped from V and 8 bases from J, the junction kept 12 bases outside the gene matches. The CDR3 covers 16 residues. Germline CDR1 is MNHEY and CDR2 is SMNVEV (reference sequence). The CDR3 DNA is TGTGCCAGCAGTTTATTCGGTTCAGGGGGCGGTAAGGGCTACACCTTC. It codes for CASSLFGSGGGKGYTF.

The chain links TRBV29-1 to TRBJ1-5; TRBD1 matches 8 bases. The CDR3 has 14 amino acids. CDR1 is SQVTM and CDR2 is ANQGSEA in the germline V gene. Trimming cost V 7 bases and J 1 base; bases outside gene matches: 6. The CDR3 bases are TGCAGCGCCTCGGACAGGGAGAGCAATCAGCCCCAGCATTTT. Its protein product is CSASDRESNQPQHF.

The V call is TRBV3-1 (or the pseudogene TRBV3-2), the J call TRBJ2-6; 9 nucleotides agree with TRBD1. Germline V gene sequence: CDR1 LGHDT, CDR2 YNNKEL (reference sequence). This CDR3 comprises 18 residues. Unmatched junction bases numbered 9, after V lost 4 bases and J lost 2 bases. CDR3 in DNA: TGTGCCAGCAGCCGAATCGGGACAGGGCTGCCTGGGGCCAACGTCCTGACTTTC. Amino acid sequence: CASSRIGTGLPGANVLTF.

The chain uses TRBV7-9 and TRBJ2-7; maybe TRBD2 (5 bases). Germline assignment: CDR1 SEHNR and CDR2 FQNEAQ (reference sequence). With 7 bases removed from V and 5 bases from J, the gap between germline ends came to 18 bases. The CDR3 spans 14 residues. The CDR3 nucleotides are TGTGCCAGCACACCCGGGAAATACCCAAACGAGCAGTACTTC. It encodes CASTPGKYPNEQYF. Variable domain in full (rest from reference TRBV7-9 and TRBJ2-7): DTGVSQNPRHKITKRGQNVTFRCDPISEHNRLYWYRQTLGQGPEFLTYFQNEAQLEKSRLLSDRFSAERPKGSFSTLEIQRTEQGDSAMYLCASTPGKYPNEQYFGPGTRLTVT.

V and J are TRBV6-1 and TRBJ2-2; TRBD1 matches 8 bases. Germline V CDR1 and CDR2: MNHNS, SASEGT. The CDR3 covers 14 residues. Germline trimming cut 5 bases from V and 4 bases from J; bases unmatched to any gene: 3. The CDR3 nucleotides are TGTGCCAGCAGTTTCACAGGGGGCACCGGGGAGCTGTTTTTT. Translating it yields CASSFTGGTGELFF.

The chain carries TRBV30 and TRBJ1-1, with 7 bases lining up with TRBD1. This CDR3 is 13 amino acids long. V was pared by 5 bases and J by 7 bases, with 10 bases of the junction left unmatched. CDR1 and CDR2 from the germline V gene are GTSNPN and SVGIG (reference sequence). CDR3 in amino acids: CAWGGQRLNEAFF. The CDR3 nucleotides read TGTGCCTGGGGGGGACAGCGTTTAAATGAAGCTTTCTTT.

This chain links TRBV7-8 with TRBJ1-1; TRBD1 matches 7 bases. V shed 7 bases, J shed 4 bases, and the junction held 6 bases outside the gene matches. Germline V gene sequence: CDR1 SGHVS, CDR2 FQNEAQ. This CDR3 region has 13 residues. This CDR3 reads CASNFDRVTEAFF. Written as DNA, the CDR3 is TGTGCCAGCAACTTTGACAGGGTCACTGAAGCTTTCTTT.

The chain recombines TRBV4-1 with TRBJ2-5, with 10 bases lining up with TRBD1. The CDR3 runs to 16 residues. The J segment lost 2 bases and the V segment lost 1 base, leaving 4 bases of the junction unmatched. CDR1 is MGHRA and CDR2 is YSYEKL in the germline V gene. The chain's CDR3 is CASSQVGTGVQETQYF. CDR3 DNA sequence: TGCGCCAGCAGCCAAGTCGGGACAGGGGTTCAAGAGACCCAGTACTTC.

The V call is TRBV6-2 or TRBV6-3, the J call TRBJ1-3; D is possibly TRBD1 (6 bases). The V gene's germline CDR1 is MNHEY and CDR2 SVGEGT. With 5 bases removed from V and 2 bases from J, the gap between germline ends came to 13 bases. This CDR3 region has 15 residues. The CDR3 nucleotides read TGTGCCAGCAGTGGAACAGGGATCACTGGAAACACCATATATTTT. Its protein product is CASSGTGITGNTIYF.

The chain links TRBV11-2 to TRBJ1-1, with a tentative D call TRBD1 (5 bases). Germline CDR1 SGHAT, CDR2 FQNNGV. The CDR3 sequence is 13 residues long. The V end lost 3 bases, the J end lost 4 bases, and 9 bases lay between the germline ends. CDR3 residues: CASSFRGGTEAFF. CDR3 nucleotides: TGTGCCAGCAGCTTTCGGGGGGGCACTGAAGCTTTCTTT.

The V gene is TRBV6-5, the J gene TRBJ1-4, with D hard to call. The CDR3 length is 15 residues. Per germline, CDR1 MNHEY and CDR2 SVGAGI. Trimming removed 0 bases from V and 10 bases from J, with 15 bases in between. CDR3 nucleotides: TGTGCCAGCAGTTACTCCTCTAGAGGAAACGGAAAACTGTTTTTT. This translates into CASSYSSRGNGKLFF.